Below, one T cell receptor (beta chain) is given with its context. This specimen belongs to a study of Graves' ophthalmopathy and Graves' hyperthyroidism. Across the whole study: Peripheral blood was gathered at the point of initial diagnosis, before any treatment started.

CDR1 is MNHNY and CDR2 is SVGAGI in the germline V gene (reference sequence). V was trimmed by 5 bases and J by 3 bases, leaving 4 bases between them. The CDR3 is 11 amino acids. The TCR beta CDR3 regions underwent amplification from RNA transcripts. First-round RT-PCR with HTBI primers preceded a second-round multiplex PCR. TCRdb re-called the multiplex PCR reads through MiXCR, storing one row per CDR3 protein. The table includes 200,000 to 250,000 distinct CDR3 sequences, 45% detected once. The starting material, 10 ml of fresh peripheral blood, provided the PBMCs. This receptor was taken from an adult man with Graves' ophthalmopathy. Sequencing was performed on peripheral blood. This sequence joins TRBV6-6 and TRBJ2-5; D uncertain. CDR3 protein: CASSAKETQYF. The CDR3 region has the DNA TGTGCCAGCAGTGCGAAAGAGACCCAGTACTTC.